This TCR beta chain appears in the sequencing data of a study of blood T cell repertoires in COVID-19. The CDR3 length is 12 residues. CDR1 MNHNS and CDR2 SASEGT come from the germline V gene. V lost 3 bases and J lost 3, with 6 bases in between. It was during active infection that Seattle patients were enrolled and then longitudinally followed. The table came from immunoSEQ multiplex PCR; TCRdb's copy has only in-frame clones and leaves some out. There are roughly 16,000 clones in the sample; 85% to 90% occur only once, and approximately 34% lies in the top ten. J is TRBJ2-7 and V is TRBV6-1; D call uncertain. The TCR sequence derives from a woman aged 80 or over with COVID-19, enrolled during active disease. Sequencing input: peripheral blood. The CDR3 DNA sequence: TGTGCCAGCAGTGAGGGCTTCTACGAGCAGTACTTC. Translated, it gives CASSEGFYEQYF.